A single sample gave rise to the 27 T cell receptor beta chains below, sequenced in a study of chemoradiotherapy in HPV16-positive cancers. TCRdb's table, derived via immunoSEQ multiplex PCR, lists solely in-frame clones and lacks some. The sample lists about 13,000 clones; approximately 85% were seen once. The specimen comprised blood, sampled from a patient who underwent chemoradiotherapy. The receptors were sampled from a human donor with HPV-associated anogenital cancer.

The rearrangement uses TRBV6-1 and TRBJ1-1; D not certain. Trimming took 5 bases from V and 4 from J, leaving 11 bases between them. Germline V lookup: CDR1 MNHNS, CDR2 SASEGT. CDR3 size: 13 residues. CDR3: CASSLRQATEAFF. The CDR3 DNA follows: TGTGCCAGCAGTCTTCGACAAGCCACTGAAGCTTTCTTT.

This chain uses TRBV6-4 with TRBJ2-2; D call uncertain. Germline V CDR1 and CDR2: MRHNA, SNTAGT. The V gene lost 5 bases and the J gene lost 1 base, with 8 bases spanning the gap. The CDR3 has 14 amino acids. The CDR3 region is CASSSLLNTGELFF. DNA for the CDR3: TGTGCCAGCAGTTCGTTGTTGAACACCGGGGAGCTGTTTTTT.

The gene calls are TRBV7-6 and TRBJ2-1; D is possibly TRBD2 (6 bases). CDR3 length: 11 amino acids. Germline V gives CDR1 SGHVS, CDR2 FNYEAQ. V was cut by 8 bases and J by 7 bases, with 9 bases left in between. CDR3: CASGAGNEQFF. In nucleotides, the CDR3 is TGTGCCAGCGGGGCGGGAAATGAGCAGTTCTTC.

The chain links TRBV5-6 to TRBJ2-3; a possible D gene is TRBD2 (7 bases). The CDR3 covers 15 residues. Germline CDR1 SGHDT, CDR2 YYEEEE. The ends were cut back, 2 bases at V and 5 bases at J, with 15 bases in the middle. The CDR3 reads CASSFWGGLGDTQYF. In DNA, the CDR3 is TGTGCCAGCAGCTTTTGGGGGGGCCTCGGAGATACGCAGTATTTT.

CDR3 nucleotides: TGTGCCAGCTCACCAAGGAGGGGATCCTACAATGAGCAGTTCTTC. It translates to CASSPRRGSYNEQFF. J is TRBJ2-1 and V is TRBV18; D perhaps matches TRBD2 (6 bases). The CDR3 loop spans 15 amino acids. V was shortened by 2 bases and J by 1 base, with 9 bases between the two germline ends. The germline V gene has CDR1 KGHSH and CDR2 LQKENI. Variable domain in full (rest from reference TRBV18 and TRBJ2-1): NAGVMQNPRHLVRRRGQEARLRCSPMKGHSHVYWYRQLPEEGLKFMVYLQKENIIDESGMPKERFSAEFPKEGPSILRIQQVVRGDSAAYFCASSPRRGSYNEQFFGPGTRLTVL.

This rearrangement joins TRBV11-2 to TRBJ1-2; no clear D. Germline V gene sequence: CDR1 SGHAT, CDR2 FQNNGV. The CDR3 consists of 13 residues. V lost 2 bases, J lost 8 bases, and 12 bases lay in between. The CDR3 DNA sequence: TGTGCCAGCAGCTTACGGGGTTATACCGGCTACACCTTC. Amino acid sequence: CASSLRGYTGYTF. Filled out from reference TRBV11-2 and TRBJ1-2, the complete variable domain reads EAGVAQSPRYKIIEKRQSVAFWCNPISGHATLYWYQQILGQGPKLLIQFQNNGVVDDSQLPKDRFSAERLKGVDSTLKIQPAKLEDSAVYLCASSLRGYTGYTFGSGTRLTVV.

The chain couples TRBV5-1 to TRBJ2-2, with unresolved D. Trimming removed 1 base from V and 7 bases from J, with 8 bases in between. Germline CDR1 reads SGHRS; CDR2 reads YFSETQ. The CDR3 length is 13 residues. The DNA for the CDR3 is TGCGCCAGCAGCTTGTCCCTCGTCGGGGAGCTGTTTTTT. Protein: CASSLSLVGELFF.

This clone turned up a few times. This chain uses TRBV6-1 with TRBJ1-2; D is undetermined. V lost 5 bases and J 3 bases, leaving 13 bases between the germline ends. The CDR3 extends over 14 amino acids. Looked up from germline, CDR1 is MNHNS and CDR2 is SASEGT. The CDR3 loop reads CASSPINSHYGYTF. The DNA for the CDR3 is TGTGCCAGCAGTCCAATCAACAGTCACTATGGCTACACCTTC.

The chain has TRBV7-6 and TRBJ2-4, with D possibly TRBD1 on 5 matching bases. The V end lost 5 bases, the J end lost 2 bases, and 7 bases lay between the germline ends. Germline V lookup: CDR1 SGHVS, CDR2 FNYEAQ. The CDR3 runs to 13 residues. Written as DNA, the CDR3 is TGTGCCAGCAGCGCAGGGCCCAAAAACATTCAGTACTTC. This codes for CASSAGPKNIQYF.

The chain couples TRBV5-1 to TRBJ1-2; TRBD1 might be the D (5 bases). V shed 0 bases and J shed 6 bases, with 12 bases lying between them. CDR1 and CDR2 (germline): SGHRS, YFSETQ. This CDR3 is built from 14 residues. CDR3 amino acids: CASSLGGDTDGYTF. In DNA, the CDR3 is TGCGCCAGCAGCTTGGGGGGCGACACGGATGGCTACACCTTC.

The CDR3 reads CASSGLRGYTGELFF. CDR3 DNA: TGTGCCAGCAGCGGTCTCCGGGGTTACACCGGGGAGCTGTTTTTT. The V call is TRBV9, the J call TRBJ2-2, with D maybe TRBD2 (5 bases). This CDR3 is 15 amino acids long. V lost 3 bases and J lost 3, with 12 bases in between. The germline V gene encodes CDR1 SGDLS and CDR2 YYNGEE.

There are a few counts of this clone. The rearrangement uses TRBV4-1 and TRBJ1-5, with TRBD1 identical over 8 bases. From germline, CDR1 is MGHRA and CDR2 YSYEKL. After removal of 0 bases from V and 0 bases from J, the junction contained 7 bases not matched to a gene. The length of the CDR3 is 18 residues. CDR3 sequence reads: CASSQDIGQGSSNQPQHF. The CDR3 DNA reads as TGCGCCAGCAGCCAAGATATCGGACAGGGAAGTAGCAATCAGCCCCAGCATTTT.

This clone was observed a few times. The rearrangement joins TRBV5-4 to TRBJ1-2, with D tentatively TRBD1 (6 bases). Trimming cost V 0 bases and J 2 bases, with 8 bases left between them. This CDR3 is 14 amino acids long. Germline CDR1 and CDR2: SGHNT and YYREEE (reference sequence). CDR3 bases: TGTGCCAGCAGCTTGGCCGGACAGAACTATGGCTACACCTTC. Its translation is CASSLAGQNYGYTF.

This sequence joins TRBV30 and TRBJ1-1; 9 bases are a match to TRBD1. The CDR3 runs 13 residues. J was trimmed by 5 bases and V by 4 bases; bases with no gene match: 5. Germline V gives CDR1 GTSNPN, CDR2 SVGIG (reference sequence). In DNA, the CDR3 is TGTGCCTGGATTACAGGGGGCTGGACTGAAGCTTTCTTT. Encoded protein: CAWITGGWTEAFF.

In nucleotides, the CDR3 is TGTGCCAGCAGCCCTTCGGACAGGGGGCTTCAGCCCCAGCATTTT. Its protein is CASSPSDRGLQPQHF. The V gene is TRBV6-1, the J gene TRBJ1-5; 11 bases fit TRBD1. The CDR3 totals 15 residues. CDR1 and CDR2 from the germline V gene are MNHNS and SASEGT. Trimming removed 6 bases from V and 6 bases from J; junction bases left unmatched: 7.

In this sample, this clone turned up a few times. This chain uses TRBV14 with TRBJ1-6, with D maybe TRBD1 (5 bases). Trimming stripped 2 bases from V and 7 bases from J, with 9 bases between. The germline gives CDR1 SGHDN, CDR2 FVKESK. This CDR3 has 14 residues. CDR3 sequence reads: CASSQQGWNSPLHF. Here the CDR3 DNA reads TGTGCCAGCAGCCAACAGGGTTGGAATTCACCCCTCCACTTT.

V and J are TRBV2 and TRBJ1-2; 8 bases are shared with TRBD1. Trimming at V came to 4 bases and at J to 5 bases, leaving 15 bases not matched to a gene. The CDR3 runs to 17 residues. Germline CDR1 is SNHLY and CDR2 is FYNNEI. CDR3 in amino acids: CASSVRGGQASRYGYTF. The CDR3 coding sequence is TGTGCCAGCAGTGTACGGGGGGGACAGGCCTCCCGGTATGGCTACACCTTC.

The chain is built from TRBV7-9 and TRBJ1-3; weak D call: TRBD1 (6 bases). Germline CDR1 is SEHNR and CDR2 is FQNEAQ (reference sequence). This CDR3 is built from 14 residues. The V end was cut by 1 base, the J end by 6 bases, with 10 bases between. This CDR3 reads CASSLEQGINTIYF. CDR3 DNA: TGTGCCAGCAGCTTAGAACAGGGAATAAACACCATATATTTT.

The chain combines TRBV7-2 with TRBJ1-5; 8 nucleotides align to TRBD1. V was clipped by 5 bases and J by 2 bases; unmatched bases: 14. There are 18 residues in the CDR3. Looked up from germline, CDR1 is SGHTA and CDR2 is FQGNSA. The CDR3 DNA reads TGTGCCAGCAGCCCCGGACAGGGAGGGGGTTGGGGCAATCAGCCCCAGCATTTT. Translated: CASSPGQGGGWGNQPQHF.

The chain employs TRBV27 and TRBJ2-3; D not certain. In germline, CDR1 is MNHEY, CDR2 SMNVEV (reference sequence). The CDR3 is made up of 14 amino acids. Trimming pared 3 bases from V and 1 base from J, leaving 8 bases between. This CDR3 reads CASSFSRRTDTQYF. DNA of the CDR3: TGTGCCAGCAGTTTTAGCAGACGCACAGATACGCAGTATTTT.

This clone was counted a single time. The rearrangement joins TRBV10-3 to TRBJ1-4, with no clear D. Trimming cost V 11 bases and J 7 bases, with 11 bases left between them. The CDR3 length is 11 residues. CDR1 ENHRY and CDR2 SYGVKD come from the germline V gene. The CDR3 region is CAGSGSEKLFF. CDR3 DNA: TGTGCCGGCTCGGGGAGTGAAAAACTGTTTTTT.

This chain joins TRBV6-1 and TRBJ1-1, with D unresolved. Germline V gives CDR1 MNHNS, CDR2 SASEGT. The V gene lost 6 bases and the J gene lost 9 bases, with 8 bases spanning the gap. The CDR3 runs to 10 residues. CDR3 protein: CASRNSKAFF. The CDR3 DNA reads as TGTGCCAGCAGGAACTCAAAAGCTTTCTTT.

The genes are TRBV19 and TRBJ1-6, with 8 bases that match TRBD1. V shed 6 bases and J 7 bases; nucleotides not matched to a gene: 2. Germline V gene data show CDR1 as LNHDA and CDR2 as SQIVND (reference sequence). The CDR3 contains 13 residues. The DNA for the CDR3 is TGTGCCAGTAGGACAGGGGAAAATTCACCCCTCCACTTT. It encodes CASRTGENSPLHF.

The rearrangement uses TRBV7-9 and TRBJ1-4, with D possibly being TRBD1 (5 bases). V lost 7 bases and J lost 8, with 14 bases in between. This CDR3 has 13 residues. Germline CDR1 reads SEHNR; CDR2 reads FQNEAQ (reference sequence). CDR3 sequence: CASNQGTGEKLFF. DNA for the CDR3: TGTGCCAGCAACCAGGGAACGGGCGAAAAACTGTTTTTT.

This clone was found a few times. The chain recombines TRBV4-1 with TRBJ1-2, with D unclear. CDR1 is MGHRA and CDR2 is YSYEKL in the germline V gene. The CDR3 runs to 16 residues. V was trimmed by 4 bases and J by 4 bases, leaving 19 bases between them. CDR3 protein: CASSPPGTPTPYGYTF. The CDR3 nucleotides read TGCGCCAGCAGCCCCCCCGGAACACCGACCCCCTATGGCTACACCTTC.

The chain employs TRBV18 and TRBJ1-6; D ambiguous. CDR1 and CDR2 from the germline V gene are KGHSH and LQKENI. V lost 4 bases and J lost 8, with 9 bases in between. The CDR3 length is 13 residues. The CDR3 sequence: CASSRNGDSPLHF. Here the CDR3 DNA reads TGTGCCAGCTCACGAAACGGGGATTCACCCCTCCACTTT.

The rearrangement links TRBV27 to TRBJ2-3; D is uncertain. The CDR3 is 15 residues long. The germline V gene has CDR1 MNHEY and CDR2 SMNVEV (reference sequence). Deletions cut 4 bases from V and 2 bases from J, with 13 bases between. The CDR3 here is CASSSPLGTTDTQYF. The CDR3 nucleotides read TGTGCCAGCAGTTCCCCGTTGGGAACCACAGATACGCAGTATTTT.